The 2 T cell receptor beta chains given below trace back to one sample, sequenced in a study of blood T cell repertoires in COVID-19 (TCRdb year 2020). The method behind the library was the immunoSEQ multiplex PCR assay. TCRdb retrieved this table from immuneACCESS and kept in-frame rearrangements only. Not all clones are present; in checked studies, unresolved V genes account for under half, and no reason is known for the remainder. The table for this sample lists about 98,000 clones; approximately 79% of them were counted only once. In total, the top ten clones hold approximately 11% of the sample. The sample comprised peripheral blood. These receptor sequences come from a man aged 65 to 85 with active or convalescent COVID-19.

The chain links TRBV11-2 to TRBJ2-3; 11 bases line up with TRBD2. With 2 bases clipped from V and 5 bases from J, the junction kept 3 bases outside the gene matches. Germline V gene data show CDR1 as SGHAT and CDR2 as FQNNGV. CDR3 size: 15 residues. The DNA for the CDR3 is TGTGCCAGCAGCTTAACTAGCGGGGGTATAGATACGCAGTATTTT. It codes for CASSLTSGGIDTQYF.

This clone was seen ten or more times. This chain uses TRBV27 with TRBJ1-1, with 8 bases fitting TRBD1. V was pared by 7 bases and J by 2 bases, with 6 bases of the junction left unmatched. The CDR3 is made up of 14 amino acids. Germline-derived CDR1 and CDR2 are MNHEY and SMNVEV (reference sequence). The CDR3 loop reads CASNRQGPNTEAFF. CDR3 DNA: TGTGCCAGCAACCGACAGGGGCCCAACACTGAAGCTTTCTTT.